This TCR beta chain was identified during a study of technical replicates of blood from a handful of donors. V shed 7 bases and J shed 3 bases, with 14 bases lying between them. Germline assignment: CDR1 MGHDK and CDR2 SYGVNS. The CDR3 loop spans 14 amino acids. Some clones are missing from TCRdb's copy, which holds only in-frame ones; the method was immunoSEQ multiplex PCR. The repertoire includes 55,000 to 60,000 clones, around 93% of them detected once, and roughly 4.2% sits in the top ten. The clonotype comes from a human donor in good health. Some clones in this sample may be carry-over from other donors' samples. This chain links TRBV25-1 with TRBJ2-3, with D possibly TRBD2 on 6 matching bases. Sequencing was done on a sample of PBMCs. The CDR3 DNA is TGTGCCAGCACGGCGGGGTGGTCTACAGATACGCAGTATTTT. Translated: CASTAGWSTDTQYF.